This T cell receptor (beta chain) derives from a study of blood T cell repertoires in COVID-19. Overall study: Samples representing acute and convalescent COVID-19 were sourced from the United States, Italy and Spain.

Only in-frame clones appear in the TCRdb table, and some are missing; sequencing was by immunoSEQ multiplex PCR. The table lists 70,000 to 80,000 clones, about 93% of them singletons. Unmatched junction bases numbered 11, after V lost 3 bases and J lost 6 bases. The CDR3 is 17 amino acids. The V gene's germline CDR1 is LGHDT and CDR2 YNNKEL (reference sequence). The receptor's source is a human donor in a cohort sampled during active COVID-19. Specimen: peripheral blood. The chain couples TRBV3-1 (or the pseudogene TRBV3-2) to TRBJ2-1; 10 nucleotides line up with TRBD2. CDR3 in DNA: TGTGCCAGCAGCCACCAAACTAGCGGGGCTTCAGGCAATGAGCAGTTCTTC. Amino acids: CASSHQTSGASGNEQFF.